The clone carrying this T cell receptor beta chain was counted a few times. Its target is unknown. Using RNA transcripts as the source, TCR beta CDR3 regions were amplified. HTBI primers were used for first-round RT-PCR of the TCR CDR3. TCRdb processed the multiplex PCR reads anew with MiXCR; each CDR3 protein has one entry. The table has about 520,000 distinct CDR3 sequences, approximately 25% seen once; the top ten hold over 9%. The V end lost 6 bases, the J end lost 6 bases, and 17 bases lay between the germline ends. The CDR3 covers 14 residues. Germline V gene lookup returns CDR1 MDHEN and CDR2 SYDVKM. This sample stems from a study of T cells in Graves' hyperthyroidism and ophthalmopathy. Study results and caveats: Researchers report that a 13 V-J model separated ophthalmopathy from stable hyperthyroidism.

Sequencing was carried out using blood. This rearrangement joins TRBV28 to TRBJ2-5; the D is unclear. This receptor was identified in a woman aged 25 to 39 with Graves' ophthalmopathy. CDR3: CASSLPRSMKTQYF. CDR3 nucleotides: TGTGCCAGCAGCCTCCCGAGATCTATGAAGACCCAGTACTTC.